The table lists the clone carrying this T cell receptor (beta chain) with many counts. The antigen remains unidentified. As every portion of the isolated RNA was reverse transcribed, the sequencing read expressed TCRB transcripts. Measured with immunoSEQ multiplex PCR; TCRdb has only the in-frame clones, and not every one. The top ten hold 0.55% to 0.75% of the sample, which has approximately 150,000 clones, roughly 10% seen once. The data were obtained in a study of beta chain features in type 1 diabetes. The CDR3 loop spans 13 amino acids. CDR1 is SGHRS, CDR2 YFSETQ, per germline. Trimming took off 2 bases at V and 5 bases at J, with 9 bases between the two ends. Whole-study findings and limits: For patients and controls alike, PCR might favor shorter templates to the same degree. The naive, central memory and Treg TCRB repertoires of patients appeared to be more similar to one another than those of healthy donors. People with Type 1 diabetes carried modestly yet significantly shorter TCRB CDR3s in all four CD4+ subsets.

Per donor, one heparinised blood draw averaged about 116 mL. The V and J genes are TRBV5-1 and TRBJ2-3, with D maybe TRBD1 (5 bases). The sequence derives from a woman in her thirties or forties in good health. The specimen sequenced was central memory CD4+ T cells from blood. CDR3 coding DNA: TGCGCCAGCAGCTTCAGGGCCGGAGATACGCAGTATTTT. It is translated as CASSFRAGDTQYF.